The sequence of this T cell receptor (beta chain) was determined in a study of shared clonotypes between healthy human individuals. Trimming took 3 bases from V and 1 from J; bases not matched to a gene: 5. Germline V lookup: CDR1 SGDLS, CDR2 YYNGEE. The CDR3 contains 16 residues. Notes on the study in general: Depth was large, yet rarefaction showed that sorted-subset sequencing was incomplete.

With respect to this clone: Its target is unknown. The same CDR3 arises from other DNA sequences in this sample as well.

Naive-designated CD8 cells lacked CD45RO, were positively enriched for CCR7, and omitted terminally differentiated effector memory CD45RA+ cells. All the donors were Caucasian adults who lived in Nashville, Tennessee. The method was immunoSEQ multiplex PCR; TCRdb's version includes in-frame clones alone and lacks a portion of them. The table records 2 million to 2.5 million clones, 85% to 95% of them present only once. The chain is built from TRBV9 and TRBJ2-1; TRBD2 agrees at 9 bases. Material: naive CD8+ T cells from PBMCs. This TCR derives from a man between 18 and 35 years old in good health. Some clones in this sample may be carry-over from other donors' samples. The CDR3 sequence is CASSALAGGSYNEQFF. For the CDR3, the DNA is TGTGCCAGCAGCGCCCTGGCGGGAGGGTCCTACAATGAGCAGTTCTTC. Combining the CDR3 with reference TRBV9 and TRBJ2-1 gives the whole variable domain DSGVTQTPKHLITATGQRVTLRCSPRSGDLSVYWYQQSLDQGLQFLIQYYNGEERAKGNILERFSAQQFPDLHSELNLSSLELGDSALYFCASSALAGGSYNEQFFGPGTRLTVL.